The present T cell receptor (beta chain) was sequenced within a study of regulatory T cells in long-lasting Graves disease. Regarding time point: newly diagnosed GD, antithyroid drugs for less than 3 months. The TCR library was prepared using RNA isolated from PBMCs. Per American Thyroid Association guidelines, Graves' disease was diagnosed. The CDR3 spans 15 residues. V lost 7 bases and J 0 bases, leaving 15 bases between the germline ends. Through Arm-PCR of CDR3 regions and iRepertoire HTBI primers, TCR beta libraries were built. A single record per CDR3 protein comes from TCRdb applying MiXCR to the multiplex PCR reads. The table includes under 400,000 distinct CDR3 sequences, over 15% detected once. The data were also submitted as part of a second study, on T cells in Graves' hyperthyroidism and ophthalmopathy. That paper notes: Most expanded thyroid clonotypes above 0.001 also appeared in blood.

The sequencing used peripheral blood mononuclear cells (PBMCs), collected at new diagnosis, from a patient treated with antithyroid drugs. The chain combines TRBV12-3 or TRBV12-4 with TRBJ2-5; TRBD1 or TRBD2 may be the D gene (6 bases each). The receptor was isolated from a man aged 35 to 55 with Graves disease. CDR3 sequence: CASTYRGDYQETQYF. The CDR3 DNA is TGTGCCAGCACCTATAGGGGGGACTACCAAGAGACCCAGTACTTC.